Following are 8 T cell receptor beta chains from one sample sequenced in a study of OX40 agonist ivuxolimab in advanced cancers. The method was the immunoSEQ multiplex PCR assay. The immuneACCESS repertoire file appears here via TCRdb, limited to in-frame rearrangements. These files lack a portion of the clones; in checked studies, under half of the deficit traces to unresolved V genes, and the cause of the others is not known. Counted in this sample were about 69,000 clones; 80% to 85% of them appeared once. Over 2% of the sample comes from the top ten. The sample consisted of CD4+ or CD8+ T cells sorted from blood, taken in a trial of the OX40 agonist ivuxolimab. The receptors were sampled from an adult with an advanced solid tumor such as melanoma, head and neck, liver or kidney cancer.

This clone has a handful of counts. V usage is TRBV2 and J usage is TRBJ1-5, with TRBD1 matching over 9 bases. The CDR3 sequence is 15 residues long. V lost 7 bases, J lost 4 bases, and 8 bases stayed unmatched. Germline V gene sequence: CDR1 SNHLY, CDR2 FYNNEI. The CDR3 here is CASNVDRGANQPQHF. As DNA, the CDR3 is TGTGCCAGCAACGTAGACAGGGGGGCAAATCAGCCCCAGCATTTT.

J is TRBJ1-2 and V is TRBV5-4, with TRBD1 as a possible D gene (5 bases). Between the trimmed V and J ends, which lost 5 bases and 3 bases, there was a span of 20 bases. CDR3 length: 16 amino acids. Germline V CDR1 and CDR2: SGHNT, YYREEE (reference sequence). This CDR3 reads CASSVPAGEGDYGYTF. In DNA, the CDR3 is TGTGCCAGCAGTGTCCCCGCGGGGGAAGGTGACTATGGCTACACCTTC.

This chain links TRBV5-1 with TRBJ1-5; no clear D. The CDR3 length is 13 residues. Germline V gene data show CDR1 as SGHRS and CDR2 as YFSETQ. Trimming shortened V by 2 bases and J by 1 base, and 4 bases separated the two germline ends. The CDR3 nucleotides read TGCGCCAGCAGCTTTGACAGCAATCAGCCCCAGCATTTT. Translating gives CASSFDSNQPQHF. Drawing the rest from reference TRBV5-1 and TRBJ1-5, the complete variable domain is KAGVTQTPRYLIKTRGQQVTLSCSPISGHRSVSWYQQTPGQGLQFLFEYFSETQRNKGNFPGRFSGRQFSNSRSEMNVSTLELGDSALYLCASSFDSNQPQHFGDGTRLSIL.

The CDR3, as DNA: TGTGCCAGTAGGACCACGGGACAGGGGGCCCGTCAGCCCCAGCATTTT. This translates into CASRTTGQGARQPQHF. The V and J genes are TRBV19 and TRBJ1-5; 12 bases fit TRBD1. Losses at the gene ends were 6 bases for V and 6 bases for J; bases not matched to a gene: 9. The CDR3 sequence is 16 residues long. Germline V gives CDR1 LNHDA, CDR2 SQIVND (reference sequence).

The chain uses TRBV5-1 and TRBJ1-2; 9 bases match TRBD1. The germline CDR1 and CDR2 sequences are SGHRS and YFSETQ. V lost 4 bases to trimming and J lost 7 bases; unmatched junction nucleotides: 8. The CDR3 is 14 amino acids. The CDR3 sequence: CASSQAGTGFGYTF. The CDR3 nucleotides are TGCGCCAGCAGCCAAGCCGGGACAGGGTTTGGCTACACCTTC.

This clone was seen only once. The rearrangement joins TRBV5-4 to TRBJ2-1, with 10 bases matching TRBD1. V lost 4 bases, J lost 4 bases, and 8 bases stayed unmatched. Germline V gene sequence: CDR1 SGHNT, CDR2 YYREEE (reference sequence). The CDR3 consists of 16 residues. For the CDR3, the DNA is TGTGCCAGCAGCCCCGCCGGGACAGGGGCTTACAATGAGCAGTTCTTC. Its translation: CASSPAGTGAYNEQFF.

In DNA, the CDR3 is TGCGCCAGCAGCCACCAGGGGGGTGGCTACGAGCAGTACTTC. Its protein is CASSHQGGGYEQYF. The rearrangement uses TRBV5-1 and TRBJ2-7, with D perhaps TRBD1 (7 bases). V lost 4 bases, J lost 3 bases, and 14 bases lay in between. CDR1 is SGHRS and CDR2 is YFSETQ in the germline V gene. The CDR3 is 14 amino acids.

The rearrangement links TRBV2 to TRBJ2-2, with 12 nucleotides matching TRBD2. The germline V gene has CDR1 SNHLY and CDR2 FYNNEI. This CDR3 is 18 amino acids long. V was pared by 7 bases and J by 3 bases, with 12 bases of the junction left unmatched. The DNA of the CDR3 is TGTGCCAGCACTGCAAGGAGACTAGCGGGAGTATACACCGGGGAGCTGTTTTTT. Protein product: CASTARRLAGVYTGELFF.